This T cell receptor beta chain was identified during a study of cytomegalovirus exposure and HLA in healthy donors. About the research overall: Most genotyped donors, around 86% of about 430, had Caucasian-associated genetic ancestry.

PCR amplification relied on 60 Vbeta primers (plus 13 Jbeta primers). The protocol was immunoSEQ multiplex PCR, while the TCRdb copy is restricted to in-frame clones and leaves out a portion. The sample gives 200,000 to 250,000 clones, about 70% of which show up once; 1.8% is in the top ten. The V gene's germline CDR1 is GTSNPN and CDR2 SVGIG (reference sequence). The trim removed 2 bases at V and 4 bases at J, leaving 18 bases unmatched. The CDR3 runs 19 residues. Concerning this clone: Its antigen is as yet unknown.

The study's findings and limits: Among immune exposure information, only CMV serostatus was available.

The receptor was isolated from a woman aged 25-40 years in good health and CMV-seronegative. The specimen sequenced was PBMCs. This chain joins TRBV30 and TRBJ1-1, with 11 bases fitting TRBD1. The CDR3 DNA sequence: TGTGCCTGGAGTTACCCTCGGGGGACAGGGGGAACCCGGAGCACTGAAGCTTTCTTT. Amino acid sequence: CAWSYPRGTGGTRSTEAFF.